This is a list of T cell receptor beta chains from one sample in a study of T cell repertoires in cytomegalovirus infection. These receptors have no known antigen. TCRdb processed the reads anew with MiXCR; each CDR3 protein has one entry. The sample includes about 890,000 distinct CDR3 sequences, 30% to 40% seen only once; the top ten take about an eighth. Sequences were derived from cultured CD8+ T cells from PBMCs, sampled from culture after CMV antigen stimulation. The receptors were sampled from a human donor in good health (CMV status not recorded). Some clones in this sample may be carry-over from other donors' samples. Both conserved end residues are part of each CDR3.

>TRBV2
CASSPRTGGAHNSPLHF
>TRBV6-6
CASSYSKGGPSQPQHF
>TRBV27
CASRPGRYDQPQHF
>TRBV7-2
CASSFGTYQPQHF
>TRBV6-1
CSPNVSGGADTQYF
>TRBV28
CASRPTGSYQPQHF
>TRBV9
CASSLLLGSGGVNEQFF
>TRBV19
CASSTTPKGQGSAGYTF
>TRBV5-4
CASTLWGSNQPQHF
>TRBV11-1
CASSLDDNQETQYF
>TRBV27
CASSPGTHNEQFF
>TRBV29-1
CSVEVKGTPQETQYF
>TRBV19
CATSGGASTDTQYF
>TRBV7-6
CTSSSQGASNQPQHF
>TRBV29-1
CSVETGDSTEAFF
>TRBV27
CASGGPDRGRFPNGYTF
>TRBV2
CASSSHRGTETQYF
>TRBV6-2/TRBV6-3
CASDPVGLAMSTDTQYF